The rows below give T cell receptor beta chains drawn from one sample of a study of blood T cell repertoires in COVID-19. Clones were read by immunoSEQ multiplex PCR, and TCRdb kept only the in-frame ones, dropping some. This table has tens of thousands of clones, more than 75% appearing once. Sequenced: peripheral blood. The receptors were gathered from a man aged 80 or over with active COVID-19. Both conserved end residues are part of each CDR3. A D gene is named only where the DNA matches it firmly. Not every row has a clone size; where given, it reads once, few, many or a size class.

cdr3_nt cdr3_aa clone_size v_call d_call j_call
TGTGCCAGCTCACCTGGACAGTCTAGCAATCAGCCCCAGCATTTT CASSPGQSSNQPQHF . TRBV18 . TRBJ1-5
TGTGCCAGCAGCAACGGGATGTCCACAGATACGCAGTATTTT CASSNGMSTDTQYF . TRBV21-1 . TRBJ2-3
TGTGCCAGCTCACCTCAACAGGGGAAAGAGACCCAGTACTTC CASSPQQGKETQYF . TRBV18 TRBD1 TRBJ2-5
TGTGCCAGCAGTCCCCCCGGACTAGTGGGTTACTACGAGCAGTACTTC CASSPPGLVGYYEQYF . TRBV27 TRBD2 TRBJ2-7
TGTGCCAGCAGCGCGGACAGGGGGCCTACCGGGGAGCTGTTTTTT CASSADRGPTGELFF . TRBV2 TRBD1 TRBJ2-2
TGTGCCAGCAGTTTATTATATAGACTGGGAGAGGCCTACGAGCAGTACTTC CASSLLYRLGEAYEQYF . TRBV27 . TRBJ2-7
TGTGCCACCCATAGCGGATTTAGCACAGATACGCAGTATTTT CATHSGFSTDTQYF . TRBV24-1 . TRBJ2-3
TGTGCCAGCAGGACACAGGGCCTAACTAATGAAAAACTGTTTTTT CASRTQGLTNEKLFF . TRBV2 . TRBJ1-4
TGTGCCAGCAGTCTTGGGACTAGCGGGCCAGATACGCAGTATTTT CASSLGTSGPDTQYF . TRBV2 TRBD2 TRBJ2-3
TGTGCCAGCTCATCCTCAGGGGGCTCCTACGAGCAGTACTTC CASSSSGGSYEQYF once TRBV18 TRBD1 TRBJ2-7
TGCGCCAGCAGCTTGGCTCCCGTAAAGGGAGCCTACGAGCAGTACTTC CASSLAPVKGAYEQYF . TRBV5-1 . TRBJ2-7
TGTGCCAGCAGTTACGGATTACACCGACAGGTCTACGAGCAGTACTTC CASSYGLHRQVYEQYF . TRBV6-5 . TRBJ2-7
TGTGCCAGCAGCCAAGAACGGAGCTCCTACAATGAGCAGTTCTTC CASSQERSSYNEQFF . TRBV3-1/TRBV3-2 . TRBJ2-1
TGTGCCAGCAGCCCGTCAGGGGGCCGAGAGACCCAGTACTTC CASSPSGGRETQYF . TRBV2 TRBD1 TRBJ2-5
TGTGCCAGTCGCGCGCGGAGCGGAGACACCGGGGAGCTGTTTTTT CASRARSGDTGELFF . TRBV19 . TRBJ2-2
TGTGCCAGCAGCCTAGCTCCGGGACTAGGCAGTGAGCAGTTCTTC CASSLAPGLGSEQFF . TRBV7-2 TRBD2 TRBJ2-1
TGCAGCGTAGTCCTCGACAGGGGCAAAGAGACCCAGTACTTC CSVVLDRGKETQYF . TRBV29-1 TRBD1 TRBJ2-5
TGTGCCAGCTCACCAGACAGGGGGGTCGAAAAACTGTTTTTT CASSPDRGVEKLFF . TRBV18 TRBD1 TRBJ1-4
TGTGCCAGCAGCTTCACAGGGGGCCCTTCTTTCTATGGCTACACCTTC CASSFTGGPSFYGYTF . TRBV5-5 TRBD1 TRBJ1-2
TGTGCCAGCTCACCCCCCGGGACTAGCGGAAATGAGCAGTTCTTC CASSPPGTSGNEQFF once TRBV18 TRBD2 TRBJ2-1
TGTGCCAGCAGTTTATTGGGCTCAGATACGCAGTATTTT CASSLLGSDTQYF medium-sized TRBV27 . TRBJ2-3
TGCACCAGCAGCCGTCCGGCACTAGCGAAACACTACAATGAGCAGTTCTTC CTSSRPALAKHYNEQFF . TRBV1 . TRBJ2-1
TGTGCCAGCAGTGAAGGCAGGTATAGCAATCAGCCCCAGCATTTT CASSEGRYSNQPQHF . TRBV2 . TRBJ1-5
TGTGCCACCAGCAGAGGTTCAGGGTACTATAATTCACCCCTCCACTTT CATSRGSGYYNSPLHF . TRBV15 . TRBJ1-6
TGTGCCAGCAGCCCGGGACAGGCGAGCTCGGGGACCCAGTACTTC CASSPGQASSGTQYF . TRBV9 TRBD1 TRBJ2-5
TGCGCCAGCAGTGCGTCGACAGATTATGGCTACACCTTC CASSASTDYGYTF . TRBV10-1 . TRBJ1-2
TGTGCCAGCAGTGAGGGAACCCCAGATACGCAGTATTTT CASSEGTPDTQYF . TRBV12-3/TRBV12-4 . TRBJ2-3
TGTGCCAGTAGTGTAGGAGAGCAAGAGACCCAGTACTTC CASSVGEQETQYF . TRBV19 . TRBJ2-5
TGTGCCAGCAGCTTAGGGACTAACACCGGGGAGCTGTTTTTT CASSLGTNTGELFF . TRBV11-2 . TRBJ2-2
TGTGCCACCAGCATCCTGGAGCCAGATACGCAGTATTTT CATSILEPDTQYF . TRBV15 . TRBJ2-3
TGTGCCAGTAGTCCCAGAAGGACAGGGACCCCCTACAATGAGCAGTTCTTC CASSPRRTGTPYNEQFF . TRBV19 TRBD1 TRBJ2-1
TGCAGCGCTGGGCGGGCCGGGGAGCTGTTTTTT CSAGRAGELFF . TRBV29-1 . TRBJ2-2
TGTGCCAGCAGCCGCGGAAATGTAGAGACCCAGTACTTC CASSRGNVETQYF . TRBV3-1/TRBV3-2 . TRBJ2-5
TGTGCCAGCCTCCGGGACAGGGTGGCAGATACGCAGTATTTT CASLRDRVADTQYF . TRBV6-5 TRBD1 TRBJ2-3
TGTGCCAGCAGTTACAACGTACTTAGCAATCAGCCCCAGCATTTT CASSYNVLSNQPQHF . TRBV6-6 . TRBJ1-5
TGTGCCAGTAGTATAGACCCAGGCCCCGACTACGAGCAGTACTTC CASSIDPGPDYEQYF . TRBV19 . TRBJ2-7
TGTGCCAGCTCACCACCGCTGGGGGCGGGGGACGATGAGCAGTTCTTC CASSPPLGAGDDEQFF . TRBV18 . TRBJ2-1
TGTGCCAGCAGCTTAGTTGGGGGCTCGGTTGGTGAAAAACTGTTTTTT CASSLVGGSVGEKLFF . TRBV7-9 . TRBJ1-4
TGTGCCAGCAGCAAAGCGCTCGGGACAAGTATAGGAGCTAGCACAGATACGCAGTATTTT CASSKALGTSIGASTDTQYF . TRBV21-1 . TRBJ2-3
TGCGCCAGCCGAGCTCAGGGAGGAAAAGAGCAGTACTTC CASRAQGGKEQYF . TRBV5-1 . TRBJ2-7
TGTGCCAGCAAAGACAGCCTCACCCCTACCTACGAGCAGTACTTC CASKDSLTPTYEQYF . TRBV6-5 . TRBJ2-7
TGTGCCAGCAGTTTGCTAGCGGGTTACACAGATACGCAGTATTTT CASSLLAGYTDTQYF . TRBV28 TRBD2 TRBJ2-3
TGTGCCTGGAGTGTAGCCGGGAGTTCCTATAATTCACCCCTCCACTTT CAWSVAGSSYNSPLHF . TRBV30 . TRBJ1-6
TGTGCCAGCAGCCTACGGACAGGGACGGGAACCGAGCAGTACTTC CASSLRTGTGTEQYF . TRBV5-4 TRBD1 TRBJ2-7
TGTGCCAGCAGCTCCTCCTCGGAGTCAGGGTCCACTGAAGCTTTCTTT CASSSSSESGSTEAFF . TRBV21-1 . TRBJ1-1
TGTGCCAGCAGTGAAAGAGCGGGAGGGGCCTACGAGCAGTACTTC CASSERAGGAYEQYF . TRBV6-1 TRBD2 TRBJ2-7
TGTGCCAGCAGCTCCACCCCGGGACTACCTTACAATGAGCAGTTCTTC CASSSTPGLPYNEQFF . TRBV7-2 TRBD2 TRBJ2-1
TGTGCCAGCAGCTCGACAGGGGATGGGCCCCAGCATTTT CASSSTGDGPQHF few TRBV5-5 TRBD1 TRBJ1-5
TGTGCGCTCTCGGACGGGACTAGCGTAAATGAGCAGTTCTTC CALSDGTSVNEQFF . TRBV28 TRBD2 TRBJ2-1
TGTGCCACCAGCCGAGGGGGGACAGGAGTAGCCAAAAACATTCAGTACTTC CATSRGGTGVAKNIQYF . TRBV24-1 TRBD1 TRBJ2-4
TGCGCCAGCAGCCACGTAATTCTTAGCTCTGGGGCCAACGTCCTGACTTTC CASSHVILSSGANVLTF . TRBV4-1 . TRBJ2-6